Below, 30 T cell receptor beta chains from the same sample are listed, as sequenced in a study of blood T cell repertoires in COVID-19. Data came from immunoSEQ multiplex PCR; TCRdb stores just in-frame clones and leaves some out. The sample has 150,000 to 200,000 clones, 75% to 95% seen once. Sample: peripheral blood. The receptor set was obtained from a man aged 50 or older with acute or convalescent COVID-19.

V gene TRBV7-3 combines with J gene TRBJ2-1; D is perhaps TRBD2 (6 bases). V lost 5 bases to trimming and J lost 8 bases, with 19 bases between them. The CDR3 runs to 15 residues. Germline V gives CDR1 SGHTA, CDR2 FQGTGA. CDR3 amino acids: CASSRMGREVDEQFF. For the CDR3, the DNA is TGTGCCAGCAGCCGCATGGGGCGGGAAGTGGATGAGCAGTTCTTC.

The chain couples TRBV2 to TRBJ1-2; the match to TRBD1 covers 8 bases. Trimming took 3 bases from V and 4 from J; bases not matched to a gene: 7. CDR1 and CDR2 (germline): SNHLY, FYNNEI. CDR3 length: 15 residues. The CDR3 region has the DNA TGTGCCAGCAGTGAGGACAGGGAATTGGGCTATGGCTACACCTTC. The encoded protein is CASSEDRELGYGYTF.

The chain carries TRBV9 and TRBJ1-5, with D hard to call. Trimming stripped 4 bases from V and 6 bases from J, with 14 bases between. This CDR3 region has 14 residues. The germline gives CDR1 SGDLS, CDR2 YYNGEE. CDR3 coding DNA: TGTGCCAGCAGCCTCGCGGGTGGCCTTCAGCCCCAGCATTTT. Translating it yields CASSLAGGLQPQHF.

The rearrangement joins TRBV20-1 to TRBJ2-1; D ambiguous. V lost 0 bases and J 12 bases, leaving 9 bases between the germline ends. This CDR3 contains 11 residues. Germline values: CDR1 DFQATT, CDR2 SNEGSKA (reference sequence). CDR3 nucleotides: TGCAGTGCTAGAGATGGTAGAGGGCAGTTCTTC. Encoded protein: CSARDGRGQFF.

The gene calls are TRBV10-3 and TRBJ1-1; D is perhaps TRBD1 (5 bases). This CDR3 is 12 amino acids long. Germline assignment: CDR1 ENHRY and CDR2 SYGVKD. Trimming removed 7 bases at V and 3 bases at J, with 9 bases between. DNA for the CDR3: TGTGCCATCAAACGGGGGGACACTGAAGCTTTCTTT. Its protein is CAIKRGDTEAFF.

V gene TRBV5-1 combines with J gene TRBJ2-2, with a possible D match to TRBD2 (5 bases). Germline V gene data show CDR1 as SGHRS and CDR2 as YFSETQ. With 2 bases removed from V and 0 bases from J, the gap between germline ends came to 8 bases. CDR3 length: 15 residues. CDR3 protein: CASSLAAPNTGELFF. The CDR3 nucleotides are TGCGCCAGCAGCTTAGCGGCTCCGAACACCGGGGAGCTGTTTTTT.

The CDR3 spells CASSPSYRVNNEKLFF. Here the CDR3 DNA reads TGTGCCAGCAGTCCGTCCTACAGGGTAAATAATGAAAAACTGTTTTTT. This chain uses TRBV27 with TRBJ1-4; D possibly corresponds to TRBD1 (6 bases). Germline V CDR1 and CDR2: MNHEY, SMNVEV (reference sequence). V dropped 5 bases and J dropped 4 bases, with 17 bases sitting between them. This CDR3 has 16 residues.

The chain employs TRBV18 and TRBJ2-5; D is undetermined. Germline V CDR1 and CDR2: KGHSH, LQKENI. V was cut by 2 bases and J by 4 bases, with 11 bases left in between. The CDR3 length is 14 residues. CDR3 amino acids: CASSPTSHLETQYF. CDR3 in DNA: TGTGCCAGCTCACCAACAAGTCACCTAGAGACCCAGTACTTC.

The chain combines TRBV5-1 with TRBJ2-1; possible D gene TRBD2, 6 bases. Germline lookup yields CDR1 SGHRS and CDR2 YFSETQ. V lost 0 bases and J 9 bases, leaving 19 bases between the germline ends. The CDR3 loop spans 16 amino acids. CDR3 DNA sequence: TGCGCCAGCAGCTTGGCCTCAAGGACTAATACAATTGAGCAGTTCTTC. Its translation is CASSLASRTNTIEQFF.

The chain has TRBV3-1 (or the pseudogene TRBV3-2) and TRBJ1-2, with D perhaps TRBD1 (5 bases). This CDR3 has 14 residues. Trimming shortened V by 0 bases and J by 8 bases, and 13 bases separated the two germline ends. The germline gives CDR1 LGHDT, CDR2 YNNKEL (reference sequence). In nucleotides, the CDR3 is TGTGCCAGCAGCCAAGACCTGGGGGGAAACGGCTACACCTTC. It translates to CASSQDLGGNGYTF.

The chain joins TRBV11-2 to TRBJ1-2; TRBD1 is a possible D gene (5 bases). V was pared by 11 bases and J by 8 bases, with 21 bases between. Germline CDR1 SGHAT, CDR2 FQNNGV. The CDR3 covers 13 residues. CDR3 in amino acids: CADPRAPRSGYTF. In DNA form, the CDR3 reads TGTGCCGATCCCAGGGCCCCGCGGTCGGGCTACACCTTC.

The chain couples TRBV9 to TRBJ1-6; perhaps TRBD1 as D (5 bases). The CDR3 has 15 residues. Germline V CDR1 and CDR2: SGDLS, YYNGEE. V was clipped by 3 bases and J by 5 bases, with 12 bases between them. CDR3 DNA sequence: TGTGCCAGCAGCGGGCCCGGGACTAATAATTCACCCCTCCACTTT. Translated: CASSGPGTNNSPLHF.

The CDR3 DNA is TGTGCCAGCTCACCACCGAAGAGCGTGAGCATGGGAGCTTTCTTT. As protein: CASSPPKSVSMGAFF. This sequence joins TRBV18 and TRBJ1-1; no reliable D call. V was pared by 0 bases and J by 10 bases, with 18 bases between. The CDR3 is made up of 15 amino acids. Germline V gives CDR1 KGHSH, CDR2 LQKENI.

On this clone itself: A junction end diverges from the germline sequence, so it may reflect a read error. The chain carries TRBV28 and TRBJ1-5; 8 bases map to TRBD1. The CDR3 sequence is 14 residues long. Per germline, CDR1 MDHEN and CDR2 SYDVKM. CDR3 sequence: CASSKDRARGTPAF. For the CDR3, the DNA is TGTGCCAGCAGTAAGGACAGGGCCAGGGGAACCCCAGCATTT.

This chain uses TRBV5-4 with TRBJ1-2; D is unresolved. Germline lookup yields CDR1 SGHNT and CDR2 YYREEE (reference sequence). The germline V and J ends were trimmed by 0 bases and 2 bases, with 14 bases remaining between them. The CDR3 length is 16 residues. The CDR3 DNA is TGTGCCAGCAGCTTGGGATTTGGGCAAACGAACTATGGCTACACCTTC. As protein: CASSLGFGQTNYGYTF.

A remark on this clone: An end of the junction does not agree with germline; a read error may underlie this. V and J are TRBV20-1 and TRBJ1-2; D is perhaps TRBD1 (5 bases). The CDR3 is 11 amino acids. From germline, CDR1 is DFQATT and CDR2 SNEGSKA (reference sequence). CDR3 sequence (DNA): TGTTCGACGTGGGGGGACTATGGCTACACCTTC. It is translated as CSTWGDYGYTF.

The chain carries TRBV28 and TRBJ2-2; the D is unclear. The CDR3 is 13 amino acids. The germline V gene encodes CDR1 MDHEN and CDR2 SYDVKM. V lost 0 bases to trimming and J lost 5 bases, with 4 bases between them. The CDR3 is CASSLWETGELFF. CDR3 DNA sequence: TGTGCCAGCAGTTTATGGGAGACCGGGGAGCTGTTTTTT.

The chain couples TRBV14 to TRBJ2-5, with a possible D match to TRBD2 (5 bases). V was trimmed by 6 bases and J by 3 bases, leaving 14 bases between them. The CDR3 has 14 residues. Germline CDR1 is SGHDN and CDR2 is FVKESK. The DNA for the CDR3 is TGTGCCAGCAGTCCCGGGAATCAGGAAGAGACCCAGTACTTC. Protein product: CASSPGNQEETQYF.

This chain uses TRBV7-9 with TRBJ1-2; a possible D gene is TRBD1 (6 bases). Per the germline V gene, CDR1 is SEHNR and CDR2 is FQNEAQ (reference sequence). Trimming shortened V by 5 bases and J by 5 bases, and 18 bases separated the two germline ends. The CDR3 covers 15 residues. The CDR3 sequence is CASSPLAGEGYGYTF. The CDR3 bases are TGTGCCAGCAGCCCCCTAGCAGGGGAAGGATATGGCTACACCTTC. Looking up the rest from reference TRBV7-9 and TRBJ1-2 gives the full variable domain: DTGVSQNPRHKITKRGQNVTFRCDPISEHNRLYWYRQTLGQGPEFLTYFQNEAQLEKSRLLSDRFSAERPKGSFSTLEIQRTEQGDSAMYLCASSPLAGEGYGYTFGSGTRLTVV.

This sequence joins TRBV7-9 and TRBJ1-1; tentatively, D is TRBD1 (6 bases). Trimming shortened V by 3 bases and J by 1 base, and 12 bases separated the two germline ends. Per the germline V gene, CDR1 is SEHNR and CDR2 is FQNEAQ (reference sequence). There are 15 residues in the CDR3. In nucleotides, the CDR3 is TGTGCCAGCAGCTTCGACCAGGGGAGGAACACTGAAGCTTTCTTT. Translated, it gives CASSFDQGRNTEAFF.

V is TRBV7-2 and J is TRBJ1-2, with 8 bases identical to TRBD1. CDR3 length: 15 residues. Germline loops: CDR1 SGHTA, CDR2 FQGNSA. V shed 5 bases and J 2 bases; nucleotides not matched to a gene: 7. The chain's CDR3 is CASSPPGGTNYGYTF. CDR3 DNA: TGTGCCAGCAGCCCGCCAGGGGGCACGAACTATGGCTACACCTTC.

The chain carries TRBV9 and TRBJ1-2; possible D gene TRBD1, 6 bases. The CDR3 contains 14 residues. The V gene's germline CDR1 is SGDLS and CDR2 YYNGEE. Trimming shortened V by 3 bases and J by 6 bases, and 15 bases separated the two germline ends. The CDR3 DNA sequence: TGTGCCAGCAGCGGAAACAGGGAAACGGATGGCTACACCTTC. Translating it yields CASSGNRETDGYTF.

The chain links TRBV4-3 to TRBJ2-3; tentative D call: TRBD1 (5 bases). Per the germline V gene, CDR1 is LGHNA and CDR2 is YSLEER. This CDR3 comprises 17 residues. V was clipped by 0 bases and J by 2 bases, with 15 bases between them. This chain's CDR3 is CASSQDGTGRYTDTQYF. In DNA form, the CDR3 reads TGCGCCAGCAGCCAAGACGGTACAGGCAGATACACAGATACGCAGTATTTT.

The chain recombines TRBV19 with TRBJ1-5; 10 bases match TRBD1. The CDR3 consists of 15 residues. In germline, CDR1 is LNHDA, CDR2 SQIVND (reference sequence). V lost 3 bases to trimming and J lost 7 bases; unmatched junction nucleotides: 6. The CDR3 coding sequence is TGTGCCAGTAGTATGAGGACAGGGGGACGGCAGCCCCAGCATTTT. Translation: CASSMRTGGRQPQHF.

The V gene is TRBV19, the J gene TRBJ2-1, with D hard to call. V lost 6 bases and J 6 bases, leaving 9 bases between the germline ends. The CDR3 runs 12 residues. Germline-derived CDR1 and CDR2 are LNHDA and SQIVND (reference sequence). This chain's CDR3 is CASSEQVNEQFF. The CDR3 DNA follows: TGTGCCAGTAGCGAGCAGGTCAATGAGCAGTTCTTC.

The chain carries TRBV5-1 and TRBJ2-3, with 8 bases that match TRBD1. Per the germline V gene, CDR1 is SGHRS and CDR2 is YFSETQ. V shed 4 bases and J 0 bases; nucleotides not matched to a gene: 10. This CDR3 spans 17 amino acids. The CDR3 DNA reads as TGCGCCAGCAGCCGGACAGGGTCAACCGATAGCACAGATACGCAGTATTTT. Its translation is CASSRTGSTDSTDTQYF.

The genes are TRBV4-1 and TRBJ1-3; 10 bases are shared with TRBD1. Per the germline V gene, CDR1 is MGHRA and CDR2 is YSYEKL. The CDR3 spans 17 residues. V lost 0 bases and J lost 3; bases outside the gene matches: 5. CDR3 in amino acids: CASSQDQGDRGGNTIYF. CDR3 sequence (DNA): TGCGCCAGCAGCCAAGATCAAGGGGACAGGGGTGGAAACACCATATATTTT.

The table lists this clone with a count of one. The rearrangement links TRBV4-1 to TRBJ2-1; tentatively, D is TRBD1 (6 bases). V gave up 4 bases and J gave up 5 bases, with 18 bases separating them. The CDR3 length is 16 residues. Germline CDR1 is MGHRA and CDR2 is YSYEKL. This CDR3 reads CASSLLVGTPNNEQFF. Written as DNA, the CDR3 is TGCGCCAGCAGCCTCCTGGTAGGGACACCAAACAATGAGCAGTTCTTC.

This chain uses TRBV11-2 with TRBJ1-1; 10 positions match TRBD1. V shed 5 bases and J 4 bases; nucleotides not matched to a gene: 1. Per the germline V gene, CDR1 is SGHAT and CDR2 is FQNNGV. This CDR3 is 13 amino acids long. The CDR3 region has the DNA TGTGCCAGCAGCGGGGACAGGGGCACTGAAGCTTTCTTT. This sequence encodes CASSGDRGTEAFF.

The rearrangement joins TRBV6-5 to TRBJ1-1; no clear D. The CDR3 extends over 15 amino acids. The germline V gene encodes CDR1 MNHEY and CDR2 SVGAGI. V lost 0 bases and J 4 bases, leaving 12 bases between the germline ends. The CDR3 bases are TGTGCCAGCAGTTACTCGACTAGGGCCCTCACTGAAGCTTTCTTT. This sequence encodes CASSYSTRALTEAFF.